This T cell receptor beta chain originates from a study of metastatic and nonmetastatic thyroid tumors. Study summary: For malignant and benign thyroid patients, tumor or nodule tissue and blood were the sources whose repertoires were compared.

Nobody among the patients had been given any treatment before thyroid surgery. Germline V lookup: CDR1 MDHEN, CDR2 SYDVKM. This CDR3 spans 13 amino acids. Study results and caveats: Significantly greater TCR beta diversity was reportedly found in malignant thyroid tumors than in benign nodules (in blood and tumor).

The authors' processing: The authors used CDR3 differences across clinicopathological groups to build a distant-metastasis classifier for papillary thyroid cancer. With MiXCR, TCRdb called clones anew from the PCR reads. These V and J calls rely on TCRdb rather than the paper's analysis. The sample yields about 39,000 clones, roughly 18% seen once. This clone was picked up many times. Antigen unknown. A much more abundant neighbour one base away suggests this may be a read error. This clonotype was obtained from a female donor with papillary thyroid cancer or a benign thyroid nodule (not recorded which). Some clones in this sample may be carry-over from other donors' samples. The J gene is TRBJ1-6, the V gene TRBV28, with D possibly TRBD1 on 5 matching bases. Material: blood. CDR3: CAGRDGDNSPLHF. In DNA, the CDR3 is TGTGCCGGCAGGGACGGGGACAATTCACCCCTCCACTTT.